Below are 14 T cell receptor beta chains sequenced from a single sample in a study of identical twins. Via MiXCR, TCRdb re-called the 5' RACE reads, giving one row per CDR3 protein. This repertoire shows about 240,000 distinct CDR3 sequences, over 9.5% found once; its top ten account for more than 8%. The sequencing sample was made of memory T cells sorted from blood. The receptors originated from a man aged 50-59 years in good health.

Turning to this clonotype: The junction and the germline gene differ at one end; a read error may be behind it. The rearrangement links TRBV12-3 or TRBV12-4 to TRBJ2-7; a weak D match, TRBD2 (6 bases). The CDR3 is 11 amino acids. The CDR3 sequence is CASSLGLALSF. The DNA for the CDR3 is TGTGCCAGCAGTTTGGGGCTAGCGTTATCCTTC.

The sample holds many counts of this clonotype. V is TRBV28 and J is TRBJ2-7; D is possibly TRBD1 or TRBD2 (5 bases each). Trimming took off 3 bases at V and 6 bases at J, with 9 bases between the two ends. This CDR3 contains 12 residues. Germline assignment: CDR1 MDHEN and CDR2 SYDVKM. This CDR3 reads CASSFVGTEQYF. In DNA form, the CDR3 reads TGTGCCAGCAGTTTCGTAGGGACCGAGCAGTACTTC.

This clonotype has ten or more counts. This chain connects TRBV20-1 to TRBJ2-5; TRBD2 aligns across 11 bases. Per germline, CDR1 DFQATT and CDR2 SNEGSKA (reference sequence). The ends lost 3 bases at V and 5 bases at J; junction bases unmatched: 8. The CDR3 is 15 residues long. CDR3 DNA sequence: TGCAGTGCTAGCGGGGTGACTAGCGGGACGGAGACCCAGTACTTC. Translated, it gives CSASGVTSGTETQYF.

Concerning this clonotype itself: A clone one base away is much larger, so this may be a read error. The rearrangement uses TRBV12-3 or TRBV12-4 and TRBJ2-5; D not certain. The CDR3 length is 14 residues. Trimming left V 2 bases short and J 9 bases short, with 16 bases between. The CDR3 reads CASSLRLGSEPQYF. CDR3 DNA sequence: TGTGCCAGCAGTTTAAGGCTAGGAAGCGAGCCCCAGTACTTC.

This clonotype was seen a handful of times. The V and J genes are TRBV12-3 or TRBV12-4 and TRBJ1-2, with a tentative D call TRBD1 (6 bases). V dropped 7 bases and J dropped 8 bases, with 14 bases sitting between them. CDR3 length: 12 residues. CDR3 coding DNA: TGTGCCAGCACCTGGAGCGGACAGGGCTACACCTTC. Translating it yields CASTWSGQGYTF.

This clonotype appeared many times. The chain employs TRBV3-1 and TRBJ1-3; D unclear. V was cut by 1 base and J by 0 bases, with 13 bases left in between. The CDR3 has 17 amino acids. Germline V gene data show CDR1 as LGHDT and CDR2 as YNNKEL (reference sequence). CDR3 protein: CASSQGITDGSGNTIYF. CDR3 in DNA: TGTGCCAGCAGCCAAGGCATCACCGACGGCTCTGGAAACACCATATATTTT.

A note on this clonotype: Given a much more abundant clone one base away, this may be a read error. The rearrangement links TRBV12-3 or TRBV12-4 to TRBJ2-7, with D possibly matching TRBD1 (5 bases). This CDR3 spans 13 amino acids. The CDR3 sequence is CAISYRNPYEQYF. The DNA of the CDR3 is TGTGCCATCAGTTACAGGAATCCCTACGAGCAGTACTTC.

This clonotype showed up many times. The chain uses TRBV9 and TRBJ2-2; TRBD2 matches at 9 bases. V was clipped by 5 bases and J by 1 base; unmatched bases: 0. This CDR3 is 14 amino acids long. Germline CDR1 SGDLS, CDR2 YYNGEE. The CDR3: CASRLAGNTGELFF. The CDR3 coding sequence is TGTGCCAGCAGACTAGCGGGGAACACCGGGGAGCTGTTTTTT.

This clonotype appeared a few times. The chain has TRBV6-1 and TRBJ1-6; 9 bases agree with TRBD1. CDR3 length: 16 residues. The V and J ends lost 6 bases and 6 bases, in that order; junction bases with no gene match: 9. The germline V gene encodes CDR1 MNHNS and CDR2 SASEGT. CDR3 in amino acids: CASSITGGVFNSPLHF. Written as DNA, the CDR3 is TGTGCCAGCAGCATTACAGGGGGCGTTTTTAATTCACCCCTCCACTTT.

This clonotype has a handful of counts. This sequence joins TRBV27 and TRBJ2-3; D remains ambiguous. Germline V gene sequence: CDR1 MNHEY, CDR2 SMNVEV (reference sequence). The germline V and J ends were trimmed by 3 bases and 0 bases, with 10 bases remaining between them. The CDR3 length is 15 residues. The CDR3 here is CASSFRTYSTDTQYF. DNA of the CDR3: TGTGCCAGCAGTTTTCGGACCTACAGCACAGATACGCAGTATTTT.

This sequence joins TRBV7-6 and TRBJ2-7; 8 nucleotides match TRBD1. The germline V gene encodes CDR1 SGHVS and CDR2 FNYEAQ. With V trimmed by 4 bases and J by 5 bases, 7 bases remained unmatched. The CDR3 length is 14 residues. CDR3 coding DNA: TGTGCCAGCAGCTCAGGACAGGGAAAGGACGAGCAGTACTTC. Protein product: CASSSGQGKDEQYF.

This clonotype occurred a few times. The rearrangement uses TRBV19 and TRBJ2-3; D may be TRBD1 (5 bases). This CDR3 comprises 13 residues. Germline CDR1 and CDR2: LNHDA and SQIVND (reference sequence). The V and J ends lost 6 bases and 0 bases respectively, with 7 bases between them. Here the CDR3 DNA reads TGTGCCAGTAGAGACAGCAGCACAGATACGCAGTATTTT. Translated, it gives CASRDSSTDTQYF.

This clonotype was detected only a few times. This chain uses TRBV20-1 with TRBJ2-3; tentatively, D is TRBD1 or TRBD2 (5 bases each). Germline values: CDR1 DFQATT, CDR2 SNEGSKA (reference sequence). CDR3 size: 19 residues. Trimming cost V 5 bases and J 1 base, with 28 bases left between them. This chain's CDR3 is CSAPATGMTGRARTDTQYF. The CDR3 nucleotides read TGCAGTGCTCCCGCGACCGGGATGACGGGACGCGCACGCACAGATACGCAGTATTTT.

This clonotype was detected ten times or more. The rearrangement joins TRBV11-2 to TRBJ2-7; 8 bases are a match to TRBD2. The junction had 20 bases not matched to a gene; V was cut back by 7 bases and J by 3 bases. Germline V gives CDR1 SGHAT, CDR2 FQNNGV. The CDR3 covers 18 residues. CDR3 sequence (DNA): TGTGCCAGCAAAAAGGGGGTAGCGGGGAGCCAACTACGCTACGAGCAGTACTTC. This gives the protein CASKKGVAGSQLRYEQYF.